The 17 T cell receptor beta chains below come from one sample, sequenced in a study of blood T cell repertoires in COVID-19 (dated by TCRdb to the early 2020s). The library came from the immunoSEQ multiplex PCR assay. The source is immuneACCESS, and TCRdb retained only in-frame sequences with V and J called. Part of the clones is not carried over; for the studies checked, unresolved V genes explain less than half of this, and the remainder is unexplained. For this sample the table gives about 210,000 clones, of which 82% were detected only once. The ten largest clones capture approximately 5.2% of the sample. The sequencing input was peripheral blood. The source is a woman aged 65 to 85 with COVID-19, enrolled during active disease.

This sequence joins TRBV19 and TRBJ1-5, with a tentative D call TRBD1 (6 bases). Germline lookup yields CDR1 LNHDA and CDR2 SQIVND (reference sequence). The CDR3 runs 15 residues. V shed 8 bases and J shed 5 bases, with 19 bases lying between them. In nucleotides, the CDR3 is TGTGCCAGTCGCAAAGGGGTGTCAGGGGATCAGCCCCAGCATTTT. It codes for CASRKGVSGDQPQHF.

The chain joins TRBV7-2 to TRBJ2-3; possibly TRBD1 for D (6 bases). The CDR3 loop spans 14 amino acids. In germline, CDR1 is SGHTA, CDR2 FQGNSA. V gave up 5 bases and J gave up 2 bases, with 11 bases separating them. CDR3 in amino acids: CASSADRYTDTQYF. CDR3 sequence (DNA): TGTGCCAGCAGCGCCGACAGGTACACAGATACGCAGTATTTT.

The rearrangement uses TRBV28 and TRBJ1-5; possibly TRBD1 for D (5 bases). Germline V lookup: CDR1 MDHEN, CDR2 SYDVKM. Trimming removed 5 bases from V and 6 bases from J, with 11 bases in between. CDR3 size: 13 residues. The CDR3 DNA reads TGTGCCAGCAGTGGCGGGGGTAGTCAGCCCCAGCATTTT. Translated: CASSGGGSQPQHF.

In its sample, this clone was seen a few times. V gene TRBV7-2 combines with J gene TRBJ1-1, with D possibly TRBD1 on 6 matching bases. CDR1 SGHTA and CDR2 FQGNSA come from the germline V gene. The V end lost 5 bases, the J end lost 8 bases, and 18 bases lay between the germline ends. CDR3 length equals 14 residues. The CDR3 is CASSPRGGGLEAFF. CDR3 in DNA: TGTGCCAGCAGCCCCAGAGGGGGGGGATTGGAAGCTTTCTTT.

This rearrangement joins TRBV2 to TRBJ1-6; D call uncertain. CDR3 length: 14 amino acids. CDR1 and CDR2 from the germline V gene are SNHLY and FYNNEI. V was trimmed by 3 bases and J by 10 bases, leaving 13 bases between them. The CDR3 DNA is TGTGCCAGCAGTGAGAGGGTAGGACGATCACCCCTCCACTTT. Protein sequence: CASSERVGRSPLHF.

The gene calls are TRBV24-1 and TRBJ2-1; no clear D. Germline V gives CDR1 KGHDR, CDR2 SFDVKD. The CDR3 spans 14 residues. Between the trimmed V and J ends, which lost 0 bases and 8 bases, there was a span of 10 bases. This CDR3 is CATSDLTSFDEQFF. The CDR3 DNA reads as TGTGCCACCAGTGATTTGACAAGTTTCGATGAGCAGTTCTTC.

The rearrangement uses TRBV12-5 and TRBJ2-3; D is perhaps TRBD1 (6 bases). This CDR3 region has 13 residues. CDR1 LGHNT and CDR2 FRNRAP come from the germline V gene. V was shortened by 6 bases and J by 5 bases, with 12 bases between the two germline ends. This chain's CDR3 is CASGKDSRDTQYF. For the CDR3, the DNA is TGTGCTAGTGGCAAGGACAGCCGAGATACGCAGTATTTT.

This chain uses TRBV18 with TRBJ1-6, with TRBD1 as a possible D gene (5 bases). The V and J ends lost 3 bases and 9 bases respectively, with 12 bases between them. This CDR3 region has 14 residues. Germline lookup yields CDR1 KGHSH and CDR2 LQKENI. CDR3: CASSPAGQSSPLHF. CDR3 DNA: TGTGCCAGCTCACCGGCAGGGCAAAGTTCACCCCTCCACTTT.

This chain links TRBV18 with TRBJ1-2; D perhaps matches TRBD1 (5 bases). CDR1 is KGHSH and CDR2 is LQKENI in the germline V gene. Deletions cut 2 bases from V and 3 bases from J, with 7 bases between. The CDR3 covers 13 residues. CDR3: CASSPAGHYGYTF. The CDR3 bases are TGTGCCAGCTCACCAGCGGGACACTATGGCTACACCTTC. Together with reference TRBV18 and TRBJ1-2, the CDR3 gives the full variable domain: NAGVMQNPRHLVRRRGQEARLRCSPMKGHSHVYWYRQLPEEGLKFMVYLQKENIIDESGMPKERFSAEFPKEGPSILRIQQVVRGDSAAYFCASSPAGHYGYTFGSGTRLTVV.

The rearrangement uses TRBV7-2 and TRBJ2-4; tentative D call: TRBD1 (6 bases). The CDR3 sequence is 12 residues long. The germline V and J ends were trimmed by 5 bases and 9 bases, with 11 bases remaining between them. Germline V gene sequence: CDR1 SGHTA, CDR2 FQGNSA. Here the CDR3 reads CASSRTDLIQYF. As DNA, the CDR3 is TGTGCCAGCAGCCGGACAGACCTCATTCAGTACTTC.

This chain connects TRBV7-9 to TRBJ1-4; the match to TRBD1 covers 7 bases. V trimming: 6 bases; J trimming: 7 bases; junction bases outside the gene matches: 14. The V gene's germline CDR1 is SEHNR and CDR2 FQNEAQ (reference sequence). The length of the CDR3 is 16 residues. The CDR3 sequence: CASSSRGSGTAEKLFF. CDR3 nucleotide sequence: TGTGCCAGCAGTTCCAGGGGATCCGGGACAGCTGAAAAACTGTTTTTT. Full variable domain (rest looked up from reference TRBV7-9 and TRBJ1-4): DTGVSQNPRHKITKRGQNVTFRCDPISEHNRLYWYRQTLGQGPEFLTYFQNEAQLEKSRLLSDRFSAERPKGSFSTLEIQRTEQGDSAMYLCASSSRGSGTAEKLFFGSGTQLSVL.

This clone is a singleton in its sample. This chain connects TRBV3-1 (or the pseudogene TRBV3-2) to TRBJ2-1, with TRBD2 matching over 8 bases. Germline assignment: CDR1 LGHDT and CDR2 YNNKEL (reference sequence). J gave up 7 bases and V 2 bases, and 4 bases lay outside the gene matches. This CDR3 has 14 amino acids. The CDR3 nucleotides read TGTGCCAGCAGCCAAAGAAGCGGGGGTAATGAGCAGTTCTTC. It yields the protein CASSQRSGGNEQFF.

This rearrangement joins TRBV19 to TRBJ2-2, with 11 bases identical to TRBD2. Germline-derived CDR1 and CDR2 are LNHDA and SQIVND (reference sequence). The V gene end was trimmed by 5 bases and the J gene end by 0 bases; junction bases not matched to a gene: 2. The CDR3 has 16 amino acids. The CDR3 DNA is TGTGCCAGTAGTCCTAGCGGGAGGTCGAACACCGGGGAGCTGTTTTTT. This codes for CASSPSGRSNTGELFF.

V is TRBV5-8 and J is TRBJ1-1; 7 bases agree with TRBD1. V was clipped by 2 bases and J by 5 bases; unmatched bases: 3. Germline lookup yields CDR1 SGHTS and CDR2 YDEGEE. The CDR3 contains 13 residues. In DNA form, the CDR3 reads TGTGCCAGCAGCTTCGGACAGGAGACTGAAGCTTTCTTT. Translating gives CASSFGQETEAFF. Full variable domain (missing parts from reference TRBV5-8 and TRBJ1-1): EAGVTQSPTHLIKTRGQQATLRCSPISGHTSVYWYQQALGLGLQFLLWYDEGEERNRGNFPPRFSGRQFPNYSSELNVNALELEDSALYLCASSFGQETEAFFGQGTRLTVV.

The CDR3 region is CASSQSRTSFQIEQYF. CDR3 in DNA: TGTGCCAGCAGCCAAAGCCGGACTAGCTTTCAAATCGAGCAGTACTTC. This sequence joins TRBV3-1 (or the pseudogene TRBV3-2) and TRBJ2-7, with 8 nucleotides matching TRBD2. Germline-derived CDR1 and CDR2 are LGHDT and YNNKEL (reference sequence). V lost 2 bases to trimming and J lost 6 bases; unmatched junction nucleotides: 12. The CDR3 consists of 16 residues.

V is TRBV28 and J is TRBJ1-4; TRBD1 matches at 10 bases. The V gene end was trimmed by 5 bases and the J gene end by 7 bases; junction bases not matched to a gene: 7. CDR3 length: 15 amino acids. Germline V gene data show CDR1 as MDHEN and CDR2 as SYDVKM. For the CDR3, the DNA is TGTGCCAGCAGTCCCACGGGACAGGGGAGTGAAAAACTGTTTTTT. Encoded protein: CASSPTGQGSEKLFF.

J is TRBJ2-3 and V is TRBV6-6; 10 nucleotides line up with TRBD2. The CDR3 loop spans 16 amino acids. J was trimmed by 2 bases and V by 4 bases; bases with no gene match: 6. In germline, CDR1 is MNHNY, CDR2 SVGAGI (reference sequence). CDR3 region: CASSSRTSGFTDTQYF. The CDR3 DNA follows: TGTGCCAGCAGTTCCAGGACTAGCGGCTTCACAGATACGCAGTATTTT.